This T cell receptor beta chain was sequenced during a study of shared clonotypes between healthy human individuals. At the level of the study: Used for every donor were three CD4 naive, three CD4 memory, two CD8 naive and one CD8 memory plate. Points from the study as a whole: Naive CD4 clonotypes were shared across a handful of donors at about 5%. Estimated richness was generally greater in naive than memory subsets.

Assay: immunoSEQ multiplex PCR; the TCRdb copy retains only in-frame clones and omits some. The profile shows roughly 2.6 million clones, more than 90% of them singletons. Concerning this clone: The antigen is undetermined.

J was trimmed by 3 bases and V by 4 bases; bases with no gene match: 10. Per germline, CDR1 SGHRS and CDR2 YFSETQ. The CDR3 is 16 residues long. J is TRBJ1-1 and V is TRBV5-1; TRBD1 matches 9 bases. The sequenced sample consisted of naive CD4+ T cells sorted from blood. The subset denotes: CD45RA+ positively selected. The sequence was collected from a man aged 18 to 30 in good health. This CDR3 reads CASSPGTGYADTEAFF. CDR3 sequence (DNA): TGCGCCAGCAGCCCTGGGACAGGGTACGCGGACACTGAAGCTTTCTTT.